Listed below are T cell receptor beta chains from one sample, sequenced in a study of T cells in localized non-small cell lung cancer. The table came from immunoSEQ multiplex PCR; TCRdb's copy has only in-frame clones and leaves some out. Among about 21,000 clones listed, around 90% were seen once. Sequenced here: peripheral blood mononuclear cells, sampled before any cancer treatment. The receptors derive from a male donor aged 60 or over with stage II lung adenocarcinoma. Both conserved end residues are part of each CDR3. Each record gives: CDR3 protein, CDR3 DNA, J gene, D gene, CDR3 length, V gene, clone size. A D gene is named only where the DNA matches it firmly. The size entry is marked missing in some rows and otherwise reads once, few, many or a size class.

CDR3aa: CASSSTGGPTDTQYF
CDR3nt: TGTGCCAGTAGTTCGACGGGAGGGCCCACAGATACGCAGTATTTT
j_gene: TRBJ2-3
d_gene: TRBD2
len: 15
v_gene: TRBV19
abundance: NA

CDR3aa: CASSPLALSYEQYF
CDR3nt: TGTGCCAGCAGTCCACTAGCGCTAAGCTACGAGCAGTACTTC
j_gene: TRBJ2-7
d_gene: TRBD2
len: 14
v_gene: TRBV6-5
abundance: NA

CDR3aa: CASSLDLRGTEQYF
CDR3nt: TGCGCCAGCAGCTTGGATTTACGGGGTACCGAGCAGTACTTC
j_gene: TRBJ2-7
d_gene: NA
len: 14
v_gene: TRBV5-1
abundance: once

CDR3aa: CASSLVAGGTDTQYF
CDR3nt: TGCGCCAGCAGCTTGGTGGCAGGGGGCACAGATACGCAGTATTTT
j_gene: TRBJ2-3
d_gene: NA
len: 15
v_gene: TRBV5-1
abundance: NA

CDR3aa: CASSLEGSSETQYF
CDR3nt: TGTGCCAGCAGCTTAGAGGGATCGAGCGAGACCCAGTACTTC
j_gene: TRBJ2-5
d_gene: NA
len: 14
v_gene: TRBV11-2
abundance: NA

CDR3aa: CASSGRSPTIGAFF
CDR3nt: TGTGCCAGCAGCGGAAGGAGCCCCACAATTGGAGCTTTCTTT
j_gene: TRBJ1-1
d_gene: NA
len: 14
v_gene: TRBV2
abundance: NA

CDR3aa: CASSIQYRGRRQETQYF
CDR3nt: TGTGCCAGCAGCATTCAGTACAGGGGGCGCAGGCAAGAGACCCAGTACTTC
j_gene: TRBJ2-5
d_gene: NA
len: 17
v_gene: TRBV21-1
abundance: NA

CDR3aa: CASSSILSGRRAGANVLTF
CDR3nt: TGTGCCAGCAGCTCCATTCTGAGCGGGAGGCGGGCTGGGGCCAACGTCCTGACTTTC
j_gene: TRBJ2-6
d_gene: TRBD2
len: 19
v_gene: TRBV11-2
abundance: NA

CDR3aa: CSVEDPGVEAFF
CDR3nt: TGCAGCGTTGAAGATCCAGGGGTTGAAGCTTTCTTT
j_gene: TRBJ1-1
d_gene: NA
len: 12
v_gene: TRBV29-1
abundance: NA

CDR3aa: CASSDGPANEKLFF
CDR3nt: TGTGCCAGCAGTGACGGGCCGGCGAATGAAAAACTGTTTTTT
j_gene: TRBJ1-4
d_gene: NA
len: 14
v_gene: TRBV6-1
abundance: NA

CDR3aa: CATTGANEKLFF
CDR3nt: TGTGCCACCACCGGGGCGAATGAAAAACTGTTTTTT
j_gene: TRBJ1-4
d_gene: NA
len: 12
v_gene: TRBV11-2
abundance: NA

CDR3aa: CASSGRLNTEAFF
CDR3nt: TGTGCCAGCTCGGGACGGCTGAACACTGAAGCTTTCTTT
j_gene: TRBJ1-1
d_gene: NA
len: 13
v_gene: TRBV27
abundance: NA

CDR3aa: CASSPRGNTPLHF
CDR3nt: TGTGCCAGCAGCCCCAGAGGGAACACACCCCTCCACTTT
j_gene: TRBJ1-6
d_gene: NA
len: 13
v_gene: TRBV7-9
abundance: NA

CDR3aa: CASSLAPAGRTYEQYF
CDR3nt: TGTGCCAGCAGCTTGGCCCCGGCGGGAAGAACCTACGAGCAGTACTTC
j_gene: TRBJ2-7
d_gene: NA
len: 16
v_gene: TRBV5-5
abundance: NA

CDR3aa: CASSEVGQGANQPQHF
CDR3nt: TGTGCCAGCAGTGAAGTTGGGCAGGGGGCAAATCAGCCCCAGCATTTT
j_gene: TRBJ1-5
d_gene: TRBD1
len: 16
v_gene: TRBV6-1
abundance: NA

CDR3aa: CASSLSRDSTGELFF
CDR3nt: TGTGCCAGCAGCTTGAGTCGGGACTCCACCGGGGAGCTGTTTTTT
j_gene: TRBJ2-2
d_gene: NA
len: 15
v_gene: TRBV7-9
abundance: NA

CDR3aa: CASRRQGGSTDTQYF
CDR3nt: TGTGCCAGCAGACGGCAGGGAGGGAGCACAGATACGCAGTATTTT
j_gene: TRBJ2-3
d_gene: TRBD2
len: 15
v_gene: TRBV6-6
abundance: NA

CDR3aa: CASSEVPGTTYEQYF
CDR3nt: TGTGCCAGCAGTGAAGTCCCAGGGACTACCTACGAGCAGTACTTC
j_gene: TRBJ2-7
d_gene: TRBD2
len: 15
v_gene: TRBV6-1
abundance: NA

CDR3aa: CASSLDYRYTEAFF
CDR3nt: TGTGCCAGCAGCTTAGATTACCGTTACACTGAAGCTTTCTTT
j_gene: TRBJ1-1
d_gene: NA
len: 14
v_gene: TRBV11-2
abundance: NA

CDR3aa: CASTLTGTASYEQYF
CDR3nt: TGTGCCAGCACCCTAACCGGGACAGCCTCCTACGAGCAGTACTTC
j_gene: TRBJ2-7
d_gene: TRBD1
len: 15
v_gene: TRBV28
abundance: NA

CDR3aa: CASTGTAATDTQYF
CDR3nt: TGTGCCAGCACCGGGACAGCAGCCACAGATACGCAGTATTTT
j_gene: TRBJ2-3
d_gene: TRBD1
len: 14
v_gene: TRBV6-1
abundance: NA

CDR3aa: CASTPRGVNYGYTF
CDR3nt: TGTGCCAGCACCCCCCGGGGGGTCAACTATGGCTACACCTTC
j_gene: TRBJ1-2
d_gene: NA
len: 14
v_gene: TRBV6-5
abundance: NA

CDR3aa: CSVRGQGNIQYF
CDR3nt: TGCAGCGTCCGGGGGCAGGGGAACATTCAGTACTTC
j_gene: TRBJ2-4
d_gene: NA
len: 12
v_gene: TRBV29-1
abundance: NA

CDR3aa: CASSSDMGTRDYGYTF
CDR3nt: TGTGCCAGCAGCTCGGACATGGGGACGCGGGACTATGGCTACACCTTC
j_gene: TRBJ1-2
d_gene: NA
len: 16
v_gene: TRBV7-9
abundance: medium-sized

CDR3aa: CASRLTGEGTEAFF
CDR3nt: TGTGCCAGTAGACTGACAGGGGAAGGCACTGAAGCTTTCTTT
j_gene: TRBJ1-1
d_gene: TRBD1
len: 14
v_gene: TRBV19
abundance: NA

CDR3aa: CASTTGLNSGNTIYF
CDR3nt: TGTGCCAGCACAACCGGACTCAACTCTGGAAACACCATATATTTT
j_gene: TRBJ1-3
d_gene: NA
len: 15
v_gene: TRBV2
abundance: NA

CDR3aa: CASSAPLALSYNEQFF
CDR3nt: TGTGCCAGCAGCGCCCCACTAGCGCTCTCCTACAATGAGCAGTTCTTC
j_gene: TRBJ2-1
d_gene: TRBD2
len: 16
v_gene: TRBV7-2
abundance: once

CDR3aa: CASSLLAGDFYEQYF
CDR3nt: TGTGCCAGCAGCTTACTAGCGGGAGATTTCTACGAGCAGTACTTC
j_gene: TRBJ2-7
d_gene: TRBD2
len: 15
v_gene: TRBV5-5
abundance: NA

CDR3aa: CASSYQRNTEAFF
CDR3nt: TGTGCCAGCAGCTATCAGAGGAACACTGAAGCTTTCTTT
j_gene: TRBJ1-1
d_gene: NA
len: 13
v_gene: TRBV11-3
abundance: NA

CDR3aa: CASSAQGTDTQYF
CDR3nt: TGCGCCAGCAGTGCTCAGGGCACAGATACGCAGTATTTT
j_gene: TRBJ2-3
d_gene: NA
len: 13
v_gene: TRBV5-1
abundance: NA

CDR3aa: CASSLGRPPYEQYF
CDR3nt: TGTGCCAGCAGTTTAGGCAGGCCCCCCTACGAGCAGTACTTC
j_gene: TRBJ2-7
d_gene: NA
len: 14
v_gene: TRBV28
abundance: few

CDR3aa: CASSYSKQTEAFF
CDR3nt: TGTGCCAGCAGTTACTCGAAGCAAACTGAAGCTTTCTTT
j_gene: TRBJ1-1
d_gene: NA
len: 13
v_gene: TRBV6-6
abundance: once

CDR3aa: CASRGTSATQYF
CDR3nt: TGTGCCAGCAGAGGGACTAGCGCGACCCAGTACTTC
j_gene: TRBJ2-5
d_gene: TRBD2
len: 12
v_gene: TRBV9
abundance: NA

CDR3aa: CASSFKAGESGEQFF
CDR3nt: TGTGCCAGCAGCTTTAAAGCGGGAGAGTCTGGTGAGCAGTTCTTC
j_gene: TRBJ2-1
d_gene: TRBD2
len: 15
v_gene: TRBV5-4
abundance: few

CDR3aa: CASSRDSLNTEAFF
CDR3nt: TGTGCCAGTAGTAGAGACAGCTTGAACACTGAAGCTTTCTTT
j_gene: TRBJ1-1
d_gene: NA
len: 14
v_gene: TRBV19
abundance: NA

CDR3aa: CSVQQGGTEAFF
CDR3nt: TGCAGCGTTCAACAGGGGGGGACTGAAGCTTTCTTT
j_gene: TRBJ1-1
d_gene: TRBD1
len: 12
v_gene: TRBV29-1
abundance: NA

CDR3aa: CASSFLPGQRYYEQYF
CDR3nt: TGTGCCAGCAGTTTCCTACCGGGACAGAGATACTACGAGCAGTACTTC
j_gene: TRBJ2-7
d_gene: TRBD1
len: 16
v_gene: TRBV28
abundance: NA

CDR3aa: CASSLVADEKLFF
CDR3nt: TGTGCCAGCAGTTTAGTGGCAGACGAAAAACTGTTTTTT
j_gene: TRBJ1-4
d_gene: NA
len: 13
v_gene: TRBV6-6
abundance: once

CDR3aa: CASGPSHPGQGFGSGELFF
CDR3nt: TGCGCCAGCGGTCCTAGTCATCCGGGACAGGGGTTCGGTTCCGGGGAGCTGTTTTTT
j_gene: TRBJ2-2
d_gene: TRBD1
len: 19
v_gene: TRBV5-1
abundance: NA

CDR3aa: CASSLTSGSSYEQYF
CDR3nt: TGTGCCAGCAGCTTGACTAGCGGAAGCTCCTACGAGCAGTACTTC
j_gene: TRBJ2-7
d_gene: TRBD2
len: 15
v_gene: TRBV5-4
abundance: NA

CDR3aa: CASSLFAGIGTEAFF
CDR3nt: TGTGCCAGCAGCTTATTCGCGGGGATAGGCACTGAAGCTTTCTTT
j_gene: TRBJ1-1
d_gene: NA
len: 15
v_gene: TRBV7-9
abundance: NA

CDR3aa: CASSSQGQEKLFF
CDR3nt: TGTGCCAGCAGTTCGCAGGGGCAGGAAAAACTGTTTTTT
j_gene: TRBJ1-4
d_gene: NA
len: 13
v_gene: TRBV28
abundance: NA